This TCR beta chain was documented in a study of blood T cell repertoires in COVID-19. Study details: Specimens from acute and convalescent COVID-19 originated in the United States, Italy and Spain. PBMCs, B-cell-depleted T cells, or T cells provided the cDNA or gDNA that made up the material.

This clone appeared once. CDR1 and CDR2 from the germline V gene are SNHLY and FYNNEI. The V gene lost 7 bases and the J gene lost 3 bases, with 18 bases spanning the gap. The CDR3 is 15 amino acids. Under the authors' procedure: Reference gene primer amplification gave nucleated cell count estimates. Data came from immunoSEQ multiplex PCR; TCRdb stores just in-frame clones and leaves some out. V, J and clone size are taken as reported in that table, and D and trimming were inferred from the DNA itself. The table has roughly 60,000 clones, about four fifths seen once. The receptor's source is a human donor in a cohort sampled during active COVID-19. Sequenced input: peripheral blood. The chain recombines TRBV2 with TRBJ2-5; the D gene is possibly TRBD2 (6 bases). The CDR3 protein is CASNWGTSGKETQYF. CDR3 sequence (DNA): TGTGCCAGCAATTGGGGGACTTCGGGAAAAGAGACCCAGTACTTC.